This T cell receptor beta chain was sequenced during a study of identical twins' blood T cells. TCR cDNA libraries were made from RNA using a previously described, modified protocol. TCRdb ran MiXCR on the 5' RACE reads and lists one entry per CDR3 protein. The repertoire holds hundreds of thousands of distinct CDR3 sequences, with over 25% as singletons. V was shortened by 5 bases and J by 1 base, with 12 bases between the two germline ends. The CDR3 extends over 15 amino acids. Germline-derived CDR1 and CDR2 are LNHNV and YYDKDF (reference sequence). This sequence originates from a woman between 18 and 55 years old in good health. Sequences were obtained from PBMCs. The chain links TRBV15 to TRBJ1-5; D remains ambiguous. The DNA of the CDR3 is TGTGCCACCAGCGGAACGGGCTTAAGCAATCAGCCCCAGCATTTT. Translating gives CATSGTGLSNQPQHF.